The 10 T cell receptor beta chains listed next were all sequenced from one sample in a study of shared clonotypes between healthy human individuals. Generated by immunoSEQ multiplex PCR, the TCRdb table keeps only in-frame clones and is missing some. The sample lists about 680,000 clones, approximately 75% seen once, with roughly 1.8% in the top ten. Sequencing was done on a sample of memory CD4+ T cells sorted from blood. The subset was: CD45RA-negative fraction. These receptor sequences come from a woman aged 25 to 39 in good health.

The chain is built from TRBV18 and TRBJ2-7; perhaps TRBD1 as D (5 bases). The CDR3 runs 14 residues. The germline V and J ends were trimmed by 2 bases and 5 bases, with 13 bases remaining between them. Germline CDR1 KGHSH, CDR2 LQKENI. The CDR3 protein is CASSPGRGEDEQYF. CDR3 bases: TGTGCCAGCTCACCAGGTAGGGGCGAAGACGAGCAGTACTTC.

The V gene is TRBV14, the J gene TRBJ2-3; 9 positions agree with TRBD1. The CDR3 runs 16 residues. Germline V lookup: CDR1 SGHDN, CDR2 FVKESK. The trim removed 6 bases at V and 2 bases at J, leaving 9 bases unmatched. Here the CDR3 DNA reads TGTGCCAGCAGTGACTTTGGGACAGGGAACACAGATACGCAGTATTTT. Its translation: CASSDFGTGNTDTQYF. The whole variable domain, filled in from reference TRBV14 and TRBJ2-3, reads EAGVTQFPSHSVIEKGQTVTLRCDPISGHDNLYWYRRVMGKEIKFLLHFVKESKQDESGMPNNRFLAERTGGTYSTLKVQPAELEDSGVYFCASSDFGTGNTDTQYFGPGTRLTVL.

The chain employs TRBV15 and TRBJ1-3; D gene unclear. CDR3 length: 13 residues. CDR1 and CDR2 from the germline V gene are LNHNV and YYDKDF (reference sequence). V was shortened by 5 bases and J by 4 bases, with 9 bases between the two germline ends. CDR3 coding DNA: TGTGCCACCAGCTCTTCGGGAGGAAACACCATATATTTT. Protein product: CATSSSGGNTIYF.

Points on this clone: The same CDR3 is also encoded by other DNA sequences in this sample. CDR3 in amino acids: CSVGDYEQYF. CDR3 coding DNA: TGCAGCGTTGGAGACTACGAGCAGTACTTC. V and J are TRBV29-1 and TRBJ2-7; no reliable D call. CDR1 and CDR2 from the germline V gene are SQVTM and ANQGSEA. The CDR3 consists of 10 residues. Trimming shortened V by 4 bases and J by 3 bases, and 4 bases separated the two germline ends.

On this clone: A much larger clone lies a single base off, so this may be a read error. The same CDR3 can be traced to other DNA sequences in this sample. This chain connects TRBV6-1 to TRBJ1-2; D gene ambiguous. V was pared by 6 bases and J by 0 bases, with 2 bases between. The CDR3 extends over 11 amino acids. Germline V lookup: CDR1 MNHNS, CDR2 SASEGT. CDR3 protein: CASSPNYGYTF. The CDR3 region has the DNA TGTGCCAGCAGCCCTAACTATGGCTACACCTTC.

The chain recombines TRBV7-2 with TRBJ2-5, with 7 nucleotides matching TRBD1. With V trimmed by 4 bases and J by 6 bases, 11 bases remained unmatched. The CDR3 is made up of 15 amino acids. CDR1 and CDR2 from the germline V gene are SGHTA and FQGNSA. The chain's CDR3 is CASSSEGRQGKTQYF. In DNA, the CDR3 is TGTGCCAGCAGCTCCGAGGGGCGACAGGGAAAGACCCAGTACTTC.

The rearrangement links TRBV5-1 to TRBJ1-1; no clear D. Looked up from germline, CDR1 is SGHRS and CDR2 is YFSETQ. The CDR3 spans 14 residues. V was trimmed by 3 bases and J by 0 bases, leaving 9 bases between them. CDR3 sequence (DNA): TGCGCCAGCAGCTATGACGCCATGAACACTGAAGCTTTCTTT. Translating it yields CASSYDAMNTEAFF.

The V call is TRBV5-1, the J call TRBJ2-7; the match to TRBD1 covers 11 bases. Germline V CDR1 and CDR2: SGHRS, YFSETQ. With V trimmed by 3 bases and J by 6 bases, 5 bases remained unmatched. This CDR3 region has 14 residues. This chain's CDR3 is CASSSGQGGSEQYF. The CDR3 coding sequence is TGCGCCAGCAGCTCGGGACAGGGGGGTAGCGAGCAGTACTTC.

The CDR3 protein is CAWSVLMDTQYF. The CDR3 DNA reads TGTGCCTGGAGTGTATTGATGGATACGCAGTATTTT. The chain combines TRBV30 with TRBJ2-3; D call uncertain. V dropped 0 bases and J dropped 6 bases, with 7 bases sitting between them. Germline lookup yields CDR1 GTSNPN and CDR2 SVGIG (reference sequence). The CDR3 covers 12 residues.

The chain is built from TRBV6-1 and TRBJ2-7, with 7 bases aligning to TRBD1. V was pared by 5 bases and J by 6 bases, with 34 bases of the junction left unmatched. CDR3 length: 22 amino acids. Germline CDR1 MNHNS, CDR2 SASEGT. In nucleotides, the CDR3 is TGTGCCAGCAGTAAAGGGGTGTTCGAGGGGGCGTACTCCCCTAGGCCCAAGGCCGAGCAGTACTTC. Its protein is CASSKGVFEGAYSPRPKAEQYF.